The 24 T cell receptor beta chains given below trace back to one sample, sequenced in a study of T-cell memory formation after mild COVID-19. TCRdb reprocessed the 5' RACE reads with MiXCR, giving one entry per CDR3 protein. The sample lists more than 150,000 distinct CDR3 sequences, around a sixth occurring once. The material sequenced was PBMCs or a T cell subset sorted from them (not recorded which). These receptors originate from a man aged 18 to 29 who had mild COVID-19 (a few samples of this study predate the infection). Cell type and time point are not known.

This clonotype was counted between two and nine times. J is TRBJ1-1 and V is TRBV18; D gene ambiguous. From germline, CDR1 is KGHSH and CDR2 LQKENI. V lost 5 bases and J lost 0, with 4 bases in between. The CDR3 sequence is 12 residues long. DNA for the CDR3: TGTGCCAGCTCAGGCGTGAACACTGAAGCTTTCTTT. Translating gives CASSGVNTEAFF.

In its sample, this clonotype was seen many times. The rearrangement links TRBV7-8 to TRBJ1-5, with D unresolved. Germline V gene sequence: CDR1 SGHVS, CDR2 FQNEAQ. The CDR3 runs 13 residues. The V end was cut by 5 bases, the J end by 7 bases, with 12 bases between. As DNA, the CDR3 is TGTGCCAGCAGCGTAGGCGTCGGGCAGCCCCAGCATTTT. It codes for CASSVGVGQPQHF. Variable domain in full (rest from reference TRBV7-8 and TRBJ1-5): GAGVSQSPRYKVAKRGQDVALRCDPISGHVSLFWYQQALGQGPEFLTYFQNEAQLDKSGLPSDRFFAERPEGSVSTLKIQRTQQEDSAVYLCASSVGVGQPQHFGDGTRLSIL.

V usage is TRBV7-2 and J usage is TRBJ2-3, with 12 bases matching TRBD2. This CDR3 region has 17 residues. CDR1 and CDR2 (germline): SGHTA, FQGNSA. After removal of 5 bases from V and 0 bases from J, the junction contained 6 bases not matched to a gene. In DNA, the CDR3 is TGTGCCAGCAGCGCACGACTAGCGGGGGCGAGCACAGATACGCAGTATTTT. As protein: CASSARLAGASTDTQYF.

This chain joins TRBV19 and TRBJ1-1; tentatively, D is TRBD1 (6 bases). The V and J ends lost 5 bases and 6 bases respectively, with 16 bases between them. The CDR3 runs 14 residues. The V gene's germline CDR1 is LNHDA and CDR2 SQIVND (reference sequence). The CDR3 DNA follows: TGTGCCAGTAGTGAGCAGGGGAGTGGCGCTGAAGCTTTCTTT. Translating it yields CASSEQGSGAEAFF.

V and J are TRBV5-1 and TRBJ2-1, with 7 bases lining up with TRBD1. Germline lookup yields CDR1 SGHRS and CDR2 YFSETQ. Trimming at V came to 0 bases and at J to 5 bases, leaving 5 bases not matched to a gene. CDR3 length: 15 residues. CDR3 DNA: TGCGCCAGCAGCTTGGTAGGACAGGTAGACAATGAGCAGTTCTTC. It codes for CASSLVGQVDNEQFF.

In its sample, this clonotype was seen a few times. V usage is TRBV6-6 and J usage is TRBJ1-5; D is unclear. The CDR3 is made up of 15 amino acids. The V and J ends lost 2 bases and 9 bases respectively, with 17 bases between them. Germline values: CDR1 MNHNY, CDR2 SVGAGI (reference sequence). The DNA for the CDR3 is TGTGCCAGCAGTTACACACAACCGTATACAGTGCCCCAGCATTTT. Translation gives CASSYTQPYTVPQHF.

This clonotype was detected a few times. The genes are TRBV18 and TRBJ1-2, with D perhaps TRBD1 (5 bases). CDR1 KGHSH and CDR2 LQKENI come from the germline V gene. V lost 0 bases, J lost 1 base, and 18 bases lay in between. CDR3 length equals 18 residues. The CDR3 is CASSPPQTGEAFNYGYTF. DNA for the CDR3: TGTGCCAGCTCACCACCGCAAACAGGAGAGGCTTTTAACTATGGCTACACCTTC.

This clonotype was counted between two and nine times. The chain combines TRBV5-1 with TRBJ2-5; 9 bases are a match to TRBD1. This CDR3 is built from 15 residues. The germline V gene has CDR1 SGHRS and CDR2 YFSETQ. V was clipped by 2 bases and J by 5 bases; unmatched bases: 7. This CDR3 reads CASSLVTGGSETQYF. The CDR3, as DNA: TGCGCCAGCAGCTTAGTAACAGGGGGCTCGGAGACCCAGTACTTC.

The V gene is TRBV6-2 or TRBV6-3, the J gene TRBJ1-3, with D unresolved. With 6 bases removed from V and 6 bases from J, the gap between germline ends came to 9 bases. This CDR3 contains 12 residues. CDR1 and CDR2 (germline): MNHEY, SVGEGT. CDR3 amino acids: CASRRTVNTIYF. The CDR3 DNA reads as TGTGCCAGCAGACGAACCGTAAACACCATATATTTT.

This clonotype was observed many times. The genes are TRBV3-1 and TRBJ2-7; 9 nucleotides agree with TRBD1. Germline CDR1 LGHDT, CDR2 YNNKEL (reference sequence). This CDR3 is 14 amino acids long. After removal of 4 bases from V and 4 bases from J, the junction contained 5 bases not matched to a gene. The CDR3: CASSPGTGIYEQYV. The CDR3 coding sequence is TGTGCCAGCAGCCCCGGGACAGGGATTTACGAGCAGTACGTC.

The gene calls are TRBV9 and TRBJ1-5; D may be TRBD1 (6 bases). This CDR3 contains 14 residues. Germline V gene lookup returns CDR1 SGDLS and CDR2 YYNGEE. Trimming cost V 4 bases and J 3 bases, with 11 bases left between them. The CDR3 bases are TGTGCCAGCAGCACCAGACAGGACAATCAGCCCCAGCATTTT. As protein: CASSTRQDNQPQHF.

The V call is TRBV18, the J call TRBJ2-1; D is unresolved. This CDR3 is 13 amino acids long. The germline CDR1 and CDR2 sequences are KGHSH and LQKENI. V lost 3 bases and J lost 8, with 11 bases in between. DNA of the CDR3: TGTGCCAGCTCACCGTACTTTGGCGATGAGCAGTTCTTC. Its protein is CASSPYFGDEQFF.

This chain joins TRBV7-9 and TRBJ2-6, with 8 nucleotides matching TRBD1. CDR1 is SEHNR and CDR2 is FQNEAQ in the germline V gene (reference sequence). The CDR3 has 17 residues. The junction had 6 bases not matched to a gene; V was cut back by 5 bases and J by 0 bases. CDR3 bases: TGTGCCAGCAGCCCTCGGACAGGGAGCTCTGGGGCCAACGTCCTGACTTTC. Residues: CASSPRTGSSGANVLTF. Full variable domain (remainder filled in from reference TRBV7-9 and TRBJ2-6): DTGVSQNPRHKITKRGQNVTFRCDPISEHNRLYWYRQTLGQGPEFLTYFQNEAQLEKSRLLSDRFSAERPKGSFSTLEIQRTEQGDSAMYLCASSPRTGSSGANVLTFGAGSRLTVL.

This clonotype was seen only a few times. This chain's CDR3 is CASRQQGNYGYTF. In DNA form, the CDR3 reads TGTGCCAGCAGGCAACAGGGTAACTATGGCTACACCTTC. The chain employs TRBV7-2 and TRBJ1-2; the D gene is possibly TRBD1 (6 bases). Germline V lookup: CDR1 SGHTA, CDR2 FQGNSA. V was pared by 6 bases and J by 1 base, with 9 bases between. This CDR3 contains 13 residues.

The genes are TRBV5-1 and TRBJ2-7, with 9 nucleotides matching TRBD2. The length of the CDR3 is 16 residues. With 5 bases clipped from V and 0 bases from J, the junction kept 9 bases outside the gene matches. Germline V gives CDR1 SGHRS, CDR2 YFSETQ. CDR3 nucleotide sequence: TGCGCCAGCAGGCTTCTAGCGGGGCTGAGCTCCTACGAGCAGTACTTC. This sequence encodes CASRLLAGLSSYEQYF.

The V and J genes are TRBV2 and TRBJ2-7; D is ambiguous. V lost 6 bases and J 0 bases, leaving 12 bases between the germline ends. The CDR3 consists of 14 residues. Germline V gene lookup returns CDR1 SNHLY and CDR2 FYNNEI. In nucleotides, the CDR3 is TGTGCCAGCAGCCCGGACCGCTTCTCCTACGAGCAGTACTTC. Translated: CASSPDRFSYEQYF.

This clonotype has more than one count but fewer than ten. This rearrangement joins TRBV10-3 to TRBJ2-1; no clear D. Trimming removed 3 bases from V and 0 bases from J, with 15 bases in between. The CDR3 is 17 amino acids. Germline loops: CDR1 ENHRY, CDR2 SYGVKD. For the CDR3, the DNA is TGTGCCATCAGTGAAGAAGGGATTGATAGCTCCTACAATGAGCAGTTCTTC. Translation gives CAISEEGIDSSYNEQFF.

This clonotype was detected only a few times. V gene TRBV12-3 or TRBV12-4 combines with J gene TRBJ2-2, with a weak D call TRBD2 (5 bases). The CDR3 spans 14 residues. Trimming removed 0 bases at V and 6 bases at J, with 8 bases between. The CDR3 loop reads CASSLAGLSGELFF. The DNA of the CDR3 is TGTGCCAGCAGTTTAGCCGGACTGTCCGGGGAGCTGTTTTTT.

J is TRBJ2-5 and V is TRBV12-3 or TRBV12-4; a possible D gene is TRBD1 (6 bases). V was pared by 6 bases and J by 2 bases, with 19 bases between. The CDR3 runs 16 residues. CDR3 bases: TGTGCCAGCAGCCGCCTGAGAGGGGGAGCACAAGAGACCCAGTACTTC. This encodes CASSRLRGGAQETQYF.

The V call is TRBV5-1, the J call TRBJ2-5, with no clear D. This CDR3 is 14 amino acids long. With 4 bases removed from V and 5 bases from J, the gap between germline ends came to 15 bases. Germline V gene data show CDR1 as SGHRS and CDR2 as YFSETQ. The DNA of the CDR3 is TGCGCCAGCAGCGGTCTCCCCCTAGGGGAGACCCAGTACTTC. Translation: CASSGLPLGETQYF.

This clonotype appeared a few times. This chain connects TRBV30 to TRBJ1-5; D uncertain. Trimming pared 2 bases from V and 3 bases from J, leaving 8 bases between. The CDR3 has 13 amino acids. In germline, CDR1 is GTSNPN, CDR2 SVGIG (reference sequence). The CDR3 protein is CAWSLSDNQPQHF. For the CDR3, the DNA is TGTGCCTGGAGTTTGTCAGACAATCAGCCCCAGCATTTT.

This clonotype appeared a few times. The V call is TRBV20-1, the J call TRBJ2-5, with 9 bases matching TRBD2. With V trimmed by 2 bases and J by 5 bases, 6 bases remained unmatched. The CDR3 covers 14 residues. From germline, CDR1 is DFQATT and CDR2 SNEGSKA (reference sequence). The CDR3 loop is CSARPRTSAETQYF. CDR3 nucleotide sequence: TGCAGTGCTAGACCACGGACTAGCGCGGAGACCCAGTACTTC.

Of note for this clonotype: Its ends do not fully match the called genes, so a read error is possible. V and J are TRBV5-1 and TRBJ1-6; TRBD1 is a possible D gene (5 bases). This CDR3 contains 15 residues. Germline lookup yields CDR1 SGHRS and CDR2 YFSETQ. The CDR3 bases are TGCGCCAGCAGCTTAGAGGGGTTGCGGATTTCAGCCCTCCACTTT. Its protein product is CASSLEGLRISALHF.

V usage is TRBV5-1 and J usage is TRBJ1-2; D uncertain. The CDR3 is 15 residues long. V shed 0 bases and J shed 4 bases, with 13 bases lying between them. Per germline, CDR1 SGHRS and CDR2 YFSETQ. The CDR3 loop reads CASSLDTGSPYGYTF. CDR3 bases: TGCGCCAGCAGCTTGGATACGGGATCCCCCTATGGCTACACCTTC.